The 2 T cell receptor beta chains listed next were all sequenced from one sample in a study of identical twins. A single record per CDR3 protein comes from TCRdb applying MiXCR to the 5' RACE reads. The sample holds fewer than 250,000 distinct CDR3 sequences, approximately 16% seen once. This sample also belongs to another study, concerning T cells expressing NK-cell markers.

The material sequenced was CD8+ T cells sorted from blood. The receptors here all came from a woman between 18 and 30 years old in good health.

The chain couples TRBV11-2 to TRBJ2-7; no reliable D call. The CDR3 consists of 12 residues. V lost 2 bases, J lost 3 bases, and 5 bases lay in between. Germline values: CDR1 SGHAT, CDR2 FQNNGV. The CDR3 DNA is TGTGCCAGCAGCTTACTGCGCTACGAGCAGTACTTC. This codes for CASSLLRYEQYF.

This clonotype appeared a few times. The rearrangement joins TRBV12-3 or TRBV12-4 to TRBJ2-1; no definite D call. This CDR3 is 14 amino acids long. V lost 4 bases to trimming and J lost 0 bases, with 7 bases between them. The CDR3 sequence: CASSSKASYNEQFF. DNA of the CDR3: TGTGCCAGCAGTTCCAAAGCCTCCTACAATGAGCAGTTCTTC.